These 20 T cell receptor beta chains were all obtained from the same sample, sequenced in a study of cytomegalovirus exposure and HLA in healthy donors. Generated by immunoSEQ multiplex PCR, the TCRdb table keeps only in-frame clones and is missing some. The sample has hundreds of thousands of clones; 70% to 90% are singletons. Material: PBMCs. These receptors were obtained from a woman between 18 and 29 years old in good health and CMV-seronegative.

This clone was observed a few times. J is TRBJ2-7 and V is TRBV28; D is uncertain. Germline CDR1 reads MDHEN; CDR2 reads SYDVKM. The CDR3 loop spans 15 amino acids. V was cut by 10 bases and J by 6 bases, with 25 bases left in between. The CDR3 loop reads CATFPGLGWVTEQYF. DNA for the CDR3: TGTGCCACCTTCCCGGGTCTGGGGTGGGTTACCGAGCAGTACTTC.

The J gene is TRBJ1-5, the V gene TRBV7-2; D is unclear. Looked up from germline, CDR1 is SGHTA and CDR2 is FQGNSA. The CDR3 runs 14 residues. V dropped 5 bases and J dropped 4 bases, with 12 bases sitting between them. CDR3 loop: CASSLHTGNQPQHF. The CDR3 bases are TGTGCCAGCAGCCTCCATACGGGGAATCAGCCCCAGCATTTT.

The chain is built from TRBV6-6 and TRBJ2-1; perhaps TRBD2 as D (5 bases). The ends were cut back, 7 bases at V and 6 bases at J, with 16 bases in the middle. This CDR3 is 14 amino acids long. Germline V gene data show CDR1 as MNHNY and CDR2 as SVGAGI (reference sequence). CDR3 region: CASTPRADSNEQFF. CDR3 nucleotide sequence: TGTGCCAGCACCCCCCGGGCGGACTCCAATGAGCAGTTCTTC.

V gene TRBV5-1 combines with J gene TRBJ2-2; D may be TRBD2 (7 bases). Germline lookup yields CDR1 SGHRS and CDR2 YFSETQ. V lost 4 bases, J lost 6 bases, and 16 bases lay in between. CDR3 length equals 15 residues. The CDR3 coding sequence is TGCGCCAGCAGCCCCTCGGGGGGCACGGCCGGGGAGCTGTTTTTT. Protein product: CASSPSGGTAGELFF.

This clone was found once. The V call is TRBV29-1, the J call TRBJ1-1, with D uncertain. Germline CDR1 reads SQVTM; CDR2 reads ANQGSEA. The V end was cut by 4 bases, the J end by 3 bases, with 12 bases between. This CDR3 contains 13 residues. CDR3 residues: CSVVRGRYTEAFF. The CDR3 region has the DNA TGCAGCGTTGTTCGAGGGCGATACACTGAAGCTTTCTTT.

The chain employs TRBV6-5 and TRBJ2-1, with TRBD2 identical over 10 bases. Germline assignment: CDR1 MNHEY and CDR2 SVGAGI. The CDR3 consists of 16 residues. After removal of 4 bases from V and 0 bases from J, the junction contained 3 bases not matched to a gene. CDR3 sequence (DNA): TGTGCCAGCAGTTCAAGCGGGGGGGACTCCTACAATGAGCAGTTCTTC. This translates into CASSSSGGDSYNEQFF.

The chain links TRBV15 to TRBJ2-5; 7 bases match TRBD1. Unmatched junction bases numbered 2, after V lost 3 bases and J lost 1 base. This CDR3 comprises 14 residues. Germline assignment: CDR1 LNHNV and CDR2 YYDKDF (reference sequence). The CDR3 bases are TGTGCCACCAGCAGGGGACAGACCCAAGAGACCCAGTACTTC. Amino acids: CATSRGQTQETQYF. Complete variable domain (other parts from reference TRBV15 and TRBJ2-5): DAMVIQNPRYQVTQFGKPVTLSCSQTLNHNVMYWYQQKSSQAPKLLFHYYDKDFNNEADTPDNFQSRRPNTSFCFLDIRSPGLGDTAMYLCATSRGQTQETQYFGPGTRLLVL.

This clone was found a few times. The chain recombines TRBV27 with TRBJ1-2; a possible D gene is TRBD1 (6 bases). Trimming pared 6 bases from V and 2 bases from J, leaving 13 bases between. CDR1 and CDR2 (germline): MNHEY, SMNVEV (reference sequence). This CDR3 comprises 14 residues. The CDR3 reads CASSLRGSNYGYTF. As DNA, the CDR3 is TGTGCCAGCAGCCTCAGGGGATCAAACTATGGCTACACCTTC.

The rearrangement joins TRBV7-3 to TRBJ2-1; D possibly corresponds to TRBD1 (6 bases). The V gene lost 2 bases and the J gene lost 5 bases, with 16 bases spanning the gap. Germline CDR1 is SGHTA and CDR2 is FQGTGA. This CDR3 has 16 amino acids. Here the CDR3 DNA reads TGTGCCAGCAGCTTAGGAGGTGGGACACTTAACAATGAGCAGTTCTTC. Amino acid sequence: CASSLGGGTLNNEQFF. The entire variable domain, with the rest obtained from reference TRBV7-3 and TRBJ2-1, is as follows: GAGVSQTPSNKVTEKGKYVELRCDPISGHTALYWYRQSLGQGPEFLIYFQGTGAADDSGLPNDRFFAVRPEGSVSTLKIQRTERGDSAVYLCASSLGGGTLNNEQFFGPGTRLTVL.

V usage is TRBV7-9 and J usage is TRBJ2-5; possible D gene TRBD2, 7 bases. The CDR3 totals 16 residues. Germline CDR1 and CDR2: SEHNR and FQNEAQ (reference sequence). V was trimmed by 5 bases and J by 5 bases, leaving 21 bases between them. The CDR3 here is CASSPGASGRSETQYF. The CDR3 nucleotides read TGTGCCAGCAGCCCGGGGGCTAGCGGTCGTAGCGAGACCCAGTACTTC.

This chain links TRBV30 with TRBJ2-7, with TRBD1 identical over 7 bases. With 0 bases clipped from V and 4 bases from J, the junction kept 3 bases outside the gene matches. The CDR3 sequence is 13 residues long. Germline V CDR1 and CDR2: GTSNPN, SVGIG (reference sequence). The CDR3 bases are TGTGCCTGGAGTGTCGGGACAGAGTACGAGCAGTACTTC. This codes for CAWSVGTEYEQYF.

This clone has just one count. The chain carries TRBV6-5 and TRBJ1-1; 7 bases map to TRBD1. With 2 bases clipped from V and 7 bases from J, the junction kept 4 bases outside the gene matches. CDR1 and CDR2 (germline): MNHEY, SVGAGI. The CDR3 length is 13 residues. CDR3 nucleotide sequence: TGTGCCAGCAGTTACAGGGGGCCGGGTGAAGCTTTCTTT. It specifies CASSYRGPGEAFF.

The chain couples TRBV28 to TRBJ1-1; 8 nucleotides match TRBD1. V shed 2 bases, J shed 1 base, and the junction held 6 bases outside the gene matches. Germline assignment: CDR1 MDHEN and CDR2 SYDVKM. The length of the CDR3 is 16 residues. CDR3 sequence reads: CASSLSQGAGNTEAFF. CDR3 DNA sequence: TGTGCCAGCAGTTTAAGCCAGGGGGCTGGGAACACTGAAGCTTTCTTT. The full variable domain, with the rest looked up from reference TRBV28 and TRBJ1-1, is DVKVTQSSRYLVKRTGEKVFLECVQDMDHENMFWYRQDPGLGLRLIYFSYDVKMKEKGDIPEGYSVSREKKERFSLILESASTNQTSMYLCASSLSQGAGNTEAFFGQGTRLTVV.

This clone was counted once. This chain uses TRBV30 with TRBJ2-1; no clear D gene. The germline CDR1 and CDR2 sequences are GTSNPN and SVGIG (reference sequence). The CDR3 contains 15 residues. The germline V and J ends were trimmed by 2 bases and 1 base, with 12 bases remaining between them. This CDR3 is CAWSFPGLSYNEQFF. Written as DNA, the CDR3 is TGTGCCTGGAGTTTCCCGGGTTTGTCCTACAATGAGCAGTTCTTC.

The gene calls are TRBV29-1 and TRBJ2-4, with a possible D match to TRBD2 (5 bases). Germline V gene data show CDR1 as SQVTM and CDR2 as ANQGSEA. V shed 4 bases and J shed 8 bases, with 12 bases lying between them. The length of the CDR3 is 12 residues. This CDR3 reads CSVGSLVDIQYF. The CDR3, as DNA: TGCAGCGTTGGGTCACTAGTCGACATTCAGTACTTC.

The CDR3 here is CASSLVAGGLETQYF. The CDR3 coding sequence is TGCGCCAGCAGCTTGGTTGCGGGGGGGCTGGAGACCCAGTACTTC. The chain uses TRBV5-1 and TRBJ2-5; 9 bases fit TRBD2. Germline loops: CDR1 SGHRS, CDR2 YFSETQ. CDR3 size: 15 residues. J gave up 5 bases and V 0 bases, and 5 bases lay outside the gene matches.

The CDR3 DNA follows: TGTGCCAGCAGTATACAGGGAGTTGGGGCCAACGTCCTGACTTTC. Amino acid sequence: CASSIQGVGANVLTF. The chain is built from TRBV2 and TRBJ2-6; tentative D call: TRBD1 (6 bases). V dropped 5 bases and J dropped 3 bases, with 11 bases sitting between them. CDR3 length: 15 amino acids. CDR1 SNHLY and CDR2 FYNNEI come from the germline V gene.

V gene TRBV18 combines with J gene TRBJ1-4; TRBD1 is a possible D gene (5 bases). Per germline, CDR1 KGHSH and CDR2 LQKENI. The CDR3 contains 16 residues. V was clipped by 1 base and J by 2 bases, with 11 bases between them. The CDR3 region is CASSPQSGTTNEKLFF. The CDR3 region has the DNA TGTGCCAGCTCACCACAGTCAGGGACTACTAATGAAAAACTGTTTTTT.

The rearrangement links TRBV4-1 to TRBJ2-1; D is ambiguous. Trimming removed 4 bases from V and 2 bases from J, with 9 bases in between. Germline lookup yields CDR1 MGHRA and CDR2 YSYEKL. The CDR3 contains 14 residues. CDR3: CASSRPVPYNEQFF. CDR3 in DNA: TGCGCCAGCAGCCGGCCAGTGCCCTACAATGAGCAGTTCTTC.

The CDR3 sequence is CASSLVGEYEQYF. The CDR3 region has the DNA TGTGCCAGCAGCTTAGTCGGGGAGTACGAGCAGTACTTC. The chain combines TRBV7-9 with TRBJ2-7; maybe TRBD2 (5 bases). V lost 1 base, J lost 4 bases, and 8 bases lay in between. Germline V gene sequence: CDR1 SEHNR, CDR2 FQNEAQ (reference sequence). The CDR3 totals 13 residues.